Following are 26 T cell receptor beta chains from one sample sequenced in a study of T-cell memory formation after mild COVID-19. TCRdb fed the 5' RACE reads into MiXCR, producing one record per CDR3 protein. In the table there are 530,000 or so distinct CDR3 sequences, roughly a sixth of which are singletons. Sequencing was carried out using PBMCs or a T cell subset sorted from them (not recorded which). These receptors were obtained from an adult woman who had mild COVID-19 (a few samples of this study predate the infection). Cell type and time point are not known.

The V call is TRBV6-5, the J call TRBJ1-1; no definite D call. Germline-derived CDR1 and CDR2 are MNHEY and SVGAGI. V was shortened by 0 bases and J by 1 base, with 12 bases between the two germline ends. The CDR3 covers 16 residues. The CDR3 nucleotides are TGTGCCAGCAGTTACTCAGTGCAACGGAGGAACACTGAAGCTTTCTTT. Translated: CASSYSVQRRNTEAFF.

The chain is built from TRBV25-1 and TRBJ1-1, with D uncertain. The germline V gene has CDR1 MGHDK and CDR2 SYGVNS. Trimming shortened V by 2 bases and J by 3 bases, and 16 bases separated the two germline ends. The CDR3 has 16 residues. The CDR3 spells CASSEGEGASHTEAFF. DNA for the CDR3: TGTGCCAGCAGTGAAGGGGAAGGCGCCTCGCACACTGAAGCTTTCTTT. The full variable domain, in which reference TRBV25-1 and TRBJ1-1 provide the parts outside the CDR3, is EADIYQTPRYLVIGTGKKITLECSQTMGHDKMYWYQQDPGMELHLIHYSYGVNSTEKGDLSSESTVSRIRTEHFPLTLESARPSHTSQYLCASSEGEGASHTEAFFGQGTRLTVV.

The V gene is TRBV12-3 or TRBV12-4, the J gene TRBJ2-4, with no clear D. V gave up 5 bases and J gave up 11 bases, with 16 bases separating them. The CDR3 is made up of 13 amino acids. Here the CDR3 DNA reads TGTGCCAGCAGTACGTTAGCCCCGGGCGTTCAGTACTTC. Protein sequence: CASSTLAPGVQYF.

This chain links TRBV7-8 with TRBJ2-1, with 9 bases fitting TRBD1. Germline V CDR1 and CDR2: SGHVS, FQNEAQ. The V segment lost 6 bases and the J segment 7 bases; nucleotides outside the gene matches: 10. CDR3 length equals 15 residues. The CDR3 nucleotides are TGTGCCAGCAGTTATACGACAGGGGGGGTGAATGAGCAGTTCTTC. This codes for CASSYTTGGVNEQFF.

This clonotype was seen a handful of times. The chain carries TRBV20-1 and TRBJ2-7, with 8 bases that match TRBD1. The CDR3 loop spans 15 amino acids. Germline values: CDR1 DFQATT, CDR2 SNEGSKA (reference sequence). With V trimmed by 3 bases and J by 3 bases, 10 bases remained unmatched. The CDR3: CSASGTGGFIYEQYF. The DNA of the CDR3 is TGCAGTGCTAGCGGAACAGGGGGTTTCATCTACGAGCAGTACTTC.

This clonotype has only a few counts. This rearrangement joins TRBV6-1 to TRBJ2-3, with 9 bases that match TRBD1. V shed 1 base and J 6 bases; nucleotides not matched to a gene: 5. CDR3 length: 15 residues. Germline V gene lookup returns CDR1 MNHNS and CDR2 SASEGT. The CDR3 DNA reads as TGTGCCAGCAGTGAAGTGGGGACAGGGATGGATACGCAGTATTTT. Its protein is CASSEVGTGMDTQYF.

A few counts support this clonotype. J is TRBJ2-5 and V is TRBV18, with unresolved D. The CDR3 contains 16 residues. Trimming cost V 4 bases and J 5 bases, with 20 bases left between them. Germline V gene sequence: CDR1 KGHSH, CDR2 LQKENI. The DNA for the CDR3 is TGTGCCAGCTCACTTAATATTCTGGACGGCCAGGAGACCCAGTACTTC. Residues: CASSLNILDGQETQYF.

The chain has TRBV27 and TRBJ2-2; no clear D gene. The CDR3 totals 15 residues. CDR1 and CDR2 (germline): MNHEY, SMNVEV (reference sequence). The V and J ends lost 5 bases and 2 bases respectively, with 12 bases between them. The DNA for the CDR3 is TGTGCCAGCAGTCCCGCCGTGGCAAACACCGGGGAGCTGTTTTTT. It translates to CASSPAVANTGELFF.

V usage is TRBV19 and J usage is TRBJ1-4; perhaps TRBD1 as D (5 bases). The CDR3 runs to 13 residues. CDR1 and CDR2 (germline): LNHDA, SQIVND (reference sequence). V lost 5 bases and J lost 8, with 12 bases in between. This CDR3 is CASSAGRGEKLFF. Here the CDR3 DNA reads TGTGCCAGTAGTGCGGGACGCGGCGAAAAACTGTTTTTT.

The rearrangement joins TRBV6-5 to TRBJ2-3; D might be TRBD1 (5 bases). The length of the CDR3 is 14 residues. Trimming removed 4 bases from V and 4 bases from J, with 12 bases in between. The germline V gene encodes CDR1 MNHEY and CDR2 SVGAGI. CDR3 residues: CASSLSTAPDTQYF. The CDR3 DNA follows: TGTGCCAGCAGTTTATCGACAGCGCCAGATACGCAGTATTTT.

A few counts support this clonotype. The V gene is TRBV5-1, the J gene TRBJ2-1; TRBD1 matches 7 bases. CDR3 size: 14 residues. Trimming took 6 bases from V and 2 from J; bases not matched to a gene: 5. Germline V gives CDR1 SGHRS, CDR2 YFSETQ. CDR3 residues: CASNPGGPYNEQFF. Here the CDR3 DNA reads TGCGCCAGCAACCCAGGGGGTCCCTACAATGAGCAGTTCTTC.

This clonotype has more than one count but fewer than ten. Written as DNA, the CDR3 is TGTGCCAGCAGTAAGGGGTCAGAGAACATTCAGTACTTC. Amino acids: CASSKGSENIQYF. The chain combines TRBV5-6 with TRBJ2-4, with a weak D call TRBD1 (5 bases). CDR1 SGHDT and CDR2 YYEEEE come from the germline V gene. V lost 5 bases and J 7 bases, leaving 13 bases between the germline ends. The CDR3 extends over 13 amino acids.

This clonotype was found a few times. The gene calls are TRBV18 and TRBJ2-1; the match to TRBD2 covers 16 bases. Trimming cost V 0 bases and J 15 bases; bases outside gene matches: 17. The CDR3 has 19 amino acids. Germline V gene sequence: CDR1 KGHSH, CDR2 LQKENI. CDR3 region: CASSPPGLAGGPPRVALFF. The CDR3 coding sequence is TGTGCCAGCTCACCACCGGGACTAGCGGGAGGGCCCCCTCGGGTTGCGCTGTTCTTC. The full variable domain, with the rest looked up from reference TRBV18 and TRBJ2-1, is NAGVMQNPRHLVRRRGQEARLRCSPMKGHSHVYWYRQLPEEGLKFMVYLQKENIIDESGMPKERFSAEFPKEGPSILRIQQVVRGDSAAYFCASSPPGLAGGPPRVALFFGPGTRLTVL.

The gene calls are TRBV5-6 and TRBJ1-2; D possibly corresponds to TRBD1 (5 bases). The germline gives CDR1 SGHDT, CDR2 YYEEEE. V gave up 1 base and J gave up 8 bases, with 12 bases separating them. The CDR3 spans 13 residues. CDR3 region: CASSLTGRGGYTF. The CDR3 DNA follows: TGTGCCAGCAGCTTGACGGGGCGTGGAGGCTACACCTTC.

This clonotype showed up just a few times. The chain employs TRBV24-1 and TRBJ2-1; 8 positions match TRBD2. V shed 4 bases and J 6 bases; nucleotides not matched to a gene: 10. Germline V gives CDR1 KGHDR, CDR2 SFDVKD. The CDR3 is 16 amino acids. The CDR3 DNA is TGTGCCACCAGTGACGCGGGACTAGACGGGGGCAATGAGCAGTTCTTC. Translating gives CATSDAGLDGGNEQFF.

This rearrangement joins TRBV7-6 to TRBJ2-5; a weak D match, TRBD2 (5 bases). Germline lookup yields CDR1 SGHVS and CDR2 FNYEAQ. V was clipped by 5 bases and J by 5 bases, with 21 bases between them. The CDR3 extends over 16 amino acids. CDR3 sequence (DNA): TGTGCCAGCAGCGTAGGTTGGGCAGAACGGAGGGAGACCCAGTACTTC. This gives the protein CASSVGWAERRETQYF.

This clonotype was counted between two and nine times. J is TRBJ1-1 and V is TRBV24-1, with no clear D. The V and J ends lost 6 bases and 1 base respectively, with 5 bases between them. In germline, CDR1 is KGHDR, CDR2 SFDVKD. The CDR3 is 12 residues long. The CDR3 sequence is CATSPGNTEAFF. CDR3 nucleotide sequence: TGTGCCACCAGTCCAGGGAACACTGAAGCTTTCTTT.

The DNA for the CDR3 is TGTGCCACCAGCAGAGATGACCTGTCGTGGGCCGGGGAGCTGTTTTTT. Translation: CATSRDDLSWAGELFF. The genes are TRBV15 and TRBJ2-2; D unresolved. The ends were cut back, 0 bases at V and 6 bases at J, with 14 bases in the middle. The CDR3 loop spans 16 amino acids. CDR1 is LNHNV and CDR2 is YYDKDF in the germline V gene (reference sequence).

The chain is built from TRBV7-2 and TRBJ2-1; 7 nucleotides line up with TRBD1. The germline V gene has CDR1 SGHTA and CDR2 FQGNSA. The CDR3 totals 15 residues. Germline trimming cut 4 bases from V and 4 bases from J; bases unmatched to any gene: 7. CDR3 in amino acids: CASSSSGTAYNEQFF. The DNA for the CDR3 is TGTGCCAGCAGCTCCTCCGGGACAGCATACAATGAGCAGTTCTTC.

The chain recombines TRBV6-1 with TRBJ2-1, with no clear D. CDR1 MNHNS and CDR2 SASEGT come from the germline V gene. This CDR3 has 12 residues. V lost 4 bases and J 4 bases, leaving 5 bases between the germline ends. CDR3 nucleotides: TGTGCCAGCAGTGTCCTTTACAATGAGCAGTTCTTC. This sequence encodes CASSVLYNEQFF.

This clonotype has just a few counts. The chain joins TRBV6-5 to TRBJ1-1; 9 nucleotides agree with TRBD1. CDR3 length equals 15 residues. Germline-derived CDR1 and CDR2 are MNHEY and SVGAGI. V shed 2 bases, J shed 2 bases, and the junction held 3 bases outside the gene matches. Written as DNA, the CDR3 is TGTGCCAGCAGTTACAGGACAGGGGCTAACACTGAAGCTTTCTTT. It codes for CASSYRTGANTEAFF.

This clonotype appeared a few times. The J gene is TRBJ1-4, the V gene TRBV5-1; 9 bases are a match to TRBD1. V shed 4 bases and J 0 bases; nucleotides not matched to a gene: 4. The CDR3 length is 16 residues. From germline, CDR1 is SGHRS and CDR2 YFSETQ. In nucleotides, the CDR3 is TGCGCCAGCAGCACCGGACAGGGGCCAACTAATGAAAAACTGTTTTTT. It encodes CASSTGQGPTNEKLFF.

V gene TRBV6-1 combines with J gene TRBJ2-3, with 10 nucleotides matching TRBD2. CDR3 length equals 16 residues. From germline, CDR1 is MNHNS and CDR2 SASEGT. Trimming cost V 3 bases and J 3 bases; bases outside gene matches: 6. The CDR3 DNA is TGTGCCAGCAGTGAGGCTAGCGGGAGCGGGACAGATACGCAGTATTTT. Translated: CASSEASGSGTDTQYF.

The chain is built from TRBV12-3 or TRBV12-4 and TRBJ1-1; D possibly corresponds to TRBD1 (5 bases). The V end lost 4 bases, the J end lost 5 bases, and 17 bases lay between the germline ends. The CDR3 is 15 amino acids. The CDR3 DNA sequence: TGTGCCAGCAGTTATCGGCCGAGGGGAAAAACTGAAGCTTTCTTT. Its protein product is CASSYRPRGKTEAFF.

This clonotype was detected only a few times. The gene calls are TRBV15 and TRBJ2-5; 9 nucleotides align to TRBD2. V shed 0 bases, J shed 5 bases, and the junction held 10 bases outside the gene matches. CDR1 is LNHNV, CDR2 YYDKDF, per germline (reference sequence). This CDR3 is 17 amino acids long. Here the CDR3 reads CATSRDRREGPRETQYF. In DNA form, the CDR3 reads TGTGCCACCAGCAGAGATAGGCGGGAGGGCCCTCGTGAGACCCAGTACTTC.

In its sample, this clonotype was seen a few times. The V call is TRBV18, the J call TRBJ1-3; D unclear. The CDR3 extends over 15 amino acids. Germline-derived CDR1 and CDR2 are KGHSH and LQKENI. Trimming removed 6 bases from V and 0 bases from J, with 12 bases in between. For the CDR3, the DNA is TGTGCCAGCTCTCCGCTCGGGGACTCTGGAAACACCATATATTTT. Its protein is CASSPLGDSGNTIYF.